Each of the 8 T cell receptor beta chains below was sequenced from the same sample in a study of beta chain features in type 1 diabetes. Sequencing targeted expressed TCRB transcripts, as all isolated RNA had been reverse transcribed. Here immunoSEQ multiplex PCR was the method, and the copy in TCRdb shows in-frame clones only, minus some. The sample has fewer than 500,000 clones, 11% to 15% seen once. The material sequenced was naive CD4+ T cells from blood. These TCRs come from a man under 40 in good health.

V gene TRBV2 combines with J gene TRBJ1-5, with D tentatively TRBD1 (6 bases). CDR3 size: 14 residues. The germline gives CDR1 SNHLY, CDR2 FYNNEI. V gave up 7 bases and J gave up 0 bases, with 10 bases separating them. The DNA for the CDR3 is TGTGCCAGCACCGTACAGGGTAGCAATCAGCCCCAGCATTTT. The encoded protein is CASTVQGSNQPQHF.

A few counts support this clone. DNA for the CDR3: TGTGCCGGACGGCTAGCGGGGGGAGAGACCCAGTACTTC. Translated, it gives CAGRLAGGETQYF. V and J are TRBV6-1 and TRBJ2-5; 11 nucleotides align to TRBD2. Losses at the gene ends were 11 bases for V and 4 bases for J; bases not matched to a gene: 6. Germline CDR1 and CDR2: MNHNS and SASEGT. CDR3 size: 13 residues.

This clone occurred a few times. The chain is built from TRBV2 and TRBJ2-1, with 12 bases matching TRBD2. Germline V CDR1 and CDR2: SNHLY, FYNNEI. J lost 9 bases, V lost 6 bases, and 9 bases had no gene match. The CDR3 totals 15 residues. Written as DNA, the CDR3 is TGTGCCAGCAGGGTACTAGCGGGAGGCCCGGGTGAGCAGTTCTTC. Translating gives CASRVLAGGPGEQFF.

This chain uses TRBV2 with TRBJ2-7; D call uncertain. This CDR3 spans 11 amino acids. Between the trimmed V and J ends, which lost 8 bases and 1 base, there was a span of 6 bases. Germline lookup yields CDR1 SNHLY and CDR2 FYNNEI. CDR3 region: CASARSYEQYF. The CDR3 coding sequence is TGTGCCAGCGCCCGTTCCTACGAGCAGTACTTC.

This clone was seen a handful of times. The chain recombines TRBV7-9 with TRBJ2-7, with D possibly being TRBD1 (7 bases). The CDR3 sequence is 18 residues long. Germline loops: CDR1 SEHNR, CDR2 FQNEAQ (reference sequence). V lost 0 bases, J lost 0 bases, and 18 bases lay in between. DNA for the CDR3: TGTGCCAGCAGCTTAGCGCGGGGCACCGACAGGGCCTCCTACGAGCAGTACTTC. The encoded protein is CASSLARGTDRASYEQYF.

There are a few counts of this clone. The rearrangement joins TRBV29-1 to TRBJ1-1; D gene uncertain. Germline CDR1 is SQVTM and CDR2 is ANQGSEA. The CDR3 totals 13 residues. V was pared by 7 bases and J by 1 base, with 13 bases between. The CDR3 nucleotides are TGCAGCGCTTCCTCGACCGGGAACACTGAAGCTTTCTTT. Amino acid sequence: CSASSTGNTEAFF.

This rearrangement joins TRBV7-8 to TRBJ2-1; D is uncertain. Germline V gene data show CDR1 as SGHVS and CDR2 as FQNEAQ. CDR3 size: 14 residues. V shed 3 bases and J shed 9 bases, with 15 bases lying between them. The CDR3 loop is CASSFPVSSGEQFF. The CDR3, as DNA: TGTGCCAGCAGCTTTCCGGTCAGCTCAGGTGAGCAGTTCTTC.

The gene calls are TRBV4-3 and TRBJ2-7; 8 bases agree with TRBD1. Germline CDR1 is LGHNA and CDR2 is YSLEER. The length of the CDR3 is 15 residues. Trimming removed 4 bases from V and 0 bases from J; junction bases left unmatched: 5. The CDR3 DNA reads TGCGCCAGCAGCCGGACAGGGCTCCACTCCTACGAGCAGTACTTC. Its translation is CASSRTGLHSYEQYF.